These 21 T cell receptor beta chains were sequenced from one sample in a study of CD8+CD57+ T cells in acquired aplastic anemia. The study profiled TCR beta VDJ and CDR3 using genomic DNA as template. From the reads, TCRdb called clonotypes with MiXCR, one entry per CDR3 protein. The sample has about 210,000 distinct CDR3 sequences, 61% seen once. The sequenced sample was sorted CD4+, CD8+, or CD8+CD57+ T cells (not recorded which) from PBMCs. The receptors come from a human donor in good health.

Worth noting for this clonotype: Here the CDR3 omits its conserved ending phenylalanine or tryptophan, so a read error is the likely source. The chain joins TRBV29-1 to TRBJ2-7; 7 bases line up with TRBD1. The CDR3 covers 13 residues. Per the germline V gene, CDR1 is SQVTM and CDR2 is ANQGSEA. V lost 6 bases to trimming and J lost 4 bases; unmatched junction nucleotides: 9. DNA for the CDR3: TGCAGCGTGAAGAGACAGGGAATATACGAGCAGTACTCC. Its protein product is CSVKRQGIYEQYS.

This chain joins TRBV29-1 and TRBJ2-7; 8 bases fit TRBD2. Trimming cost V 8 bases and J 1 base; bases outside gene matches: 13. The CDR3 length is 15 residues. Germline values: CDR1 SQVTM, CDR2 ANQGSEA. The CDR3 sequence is CSSYPTSGPSYEQYF. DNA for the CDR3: TGCAGCAGTTACCCCACTAGCGGACCATCCTACGAGCAGTACTTC.

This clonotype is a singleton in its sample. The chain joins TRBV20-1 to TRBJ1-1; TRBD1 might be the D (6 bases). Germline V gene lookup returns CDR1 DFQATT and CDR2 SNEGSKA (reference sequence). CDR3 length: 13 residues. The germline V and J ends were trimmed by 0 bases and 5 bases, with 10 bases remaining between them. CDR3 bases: TGCAGTGCTAGAGAAGGGGGTAGGACTGAAGCTTTCTTT. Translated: CSAREGGRTEAFF.

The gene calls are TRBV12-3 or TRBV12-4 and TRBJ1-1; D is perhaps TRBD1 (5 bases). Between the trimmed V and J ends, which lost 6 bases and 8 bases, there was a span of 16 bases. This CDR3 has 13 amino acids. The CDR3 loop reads CASSWRDEIEAFF. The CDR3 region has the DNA TGTGCCAGCAGCTGGAGGGACGAAATCGAAGCTTTCTTT.

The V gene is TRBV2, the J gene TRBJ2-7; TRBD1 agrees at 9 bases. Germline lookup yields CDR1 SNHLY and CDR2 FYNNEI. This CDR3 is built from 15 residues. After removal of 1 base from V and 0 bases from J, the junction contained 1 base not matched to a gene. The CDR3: CASSEEGQGSYEQYF. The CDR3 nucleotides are TGTGCCAGCAGTGAAGAGGGACAGGGCTCCTACGAGCAGTACTTC.

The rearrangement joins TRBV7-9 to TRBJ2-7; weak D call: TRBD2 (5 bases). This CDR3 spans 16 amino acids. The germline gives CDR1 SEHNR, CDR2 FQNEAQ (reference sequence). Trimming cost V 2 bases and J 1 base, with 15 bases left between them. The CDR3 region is CASSLSGLGSSYEQYF. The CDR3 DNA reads TGTGCCAGCAGCTTATCGGGGTTGGGGTCTTCCTACGAGCAGTACTTC.

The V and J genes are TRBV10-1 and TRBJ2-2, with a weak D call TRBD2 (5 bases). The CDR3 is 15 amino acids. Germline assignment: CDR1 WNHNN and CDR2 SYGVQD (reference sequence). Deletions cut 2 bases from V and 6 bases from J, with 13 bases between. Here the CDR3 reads CASSEVVAGAGELFF. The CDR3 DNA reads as TGCGCCAGCAGTGAGGTGGTTGCGGGCGCCGGGGAGCTGTTTTTT.

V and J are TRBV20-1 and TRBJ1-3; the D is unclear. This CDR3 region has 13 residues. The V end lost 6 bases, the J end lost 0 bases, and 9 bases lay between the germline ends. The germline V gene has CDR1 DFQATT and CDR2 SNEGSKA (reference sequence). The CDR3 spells CSAAGPSGNTIYF. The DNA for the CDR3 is TGCAGTGCCGCCGGACCCTCTGGAAACACCATATATTTT.

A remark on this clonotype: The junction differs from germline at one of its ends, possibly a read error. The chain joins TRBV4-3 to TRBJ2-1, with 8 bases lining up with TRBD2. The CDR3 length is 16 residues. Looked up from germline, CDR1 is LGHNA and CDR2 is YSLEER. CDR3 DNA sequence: TGCGCCAGCGGCCAAGGGGCGGGGGGTTTCTACAATGAGCAGTTCTTC. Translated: CASGQGAGGFYNEQFF.

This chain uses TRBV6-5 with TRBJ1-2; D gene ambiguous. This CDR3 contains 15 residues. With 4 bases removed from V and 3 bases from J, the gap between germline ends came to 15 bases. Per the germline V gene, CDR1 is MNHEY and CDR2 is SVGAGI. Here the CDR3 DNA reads TGTGCCAGCAGTTGGGGAGCATCCACCCACTATGGCTACACCTTC. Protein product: CASSWGASTHYGYTF.

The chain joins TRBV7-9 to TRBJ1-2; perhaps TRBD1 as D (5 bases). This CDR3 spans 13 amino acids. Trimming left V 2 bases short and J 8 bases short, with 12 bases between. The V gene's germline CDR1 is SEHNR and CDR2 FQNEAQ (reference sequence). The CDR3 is CASSLWQGSGYTF. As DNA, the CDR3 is TGTGCCAGCAGCTTATGGCAGGGTAGCGGCTACACCTTC.

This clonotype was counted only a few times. The CDR3 is CASSLSSGGLYNEQFF. CDR3 in DNA: TGTGCCAGCAGCTTATCTTCGGGAGGTCTATACAATGAGCAGTTCTTC. This rearrangement joins TRBV7-6 to TRBJ2-1; 7 bases are a match to TRBD2. Germline V lookup: CDR1 SGHVS, CDR2 FNYEAQ. CDR3 length: 16 amino acids. The trim removed 2 bases at V and 4 bases at J, leaving 8 bases unmatched.

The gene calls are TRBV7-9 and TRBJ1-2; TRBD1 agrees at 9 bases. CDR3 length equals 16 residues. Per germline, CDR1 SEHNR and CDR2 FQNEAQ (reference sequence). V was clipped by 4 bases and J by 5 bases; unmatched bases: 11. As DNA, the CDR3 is TGTGCCAGCAGCTCCTCCCTGGGACAGGGCTTTTATGGCTACACCTTC. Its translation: CASSSSLGQGFYGYTF. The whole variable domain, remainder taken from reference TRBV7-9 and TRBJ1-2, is DTGVSQNPRHKITKRGQNVTFRCDPISEHNRLYWYRQTLGQGPEFLTYFQNEAQLEKSRLLSDRFSAERPKGSFSTLEIQRTEQGDSAMYLCASSSSLGQGFYGYTFGSGTRLTVV.

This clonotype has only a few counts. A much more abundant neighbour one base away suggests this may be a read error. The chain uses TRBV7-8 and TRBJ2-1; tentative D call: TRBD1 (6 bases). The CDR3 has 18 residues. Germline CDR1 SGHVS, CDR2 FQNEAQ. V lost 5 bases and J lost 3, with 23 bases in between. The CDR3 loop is CASSVDGRMGHSYNEQFF. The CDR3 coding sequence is TGTGCCAGCAGCGTGGATGGACGAATGGGACACAGCTACAATGAGCAGTTCTTC.

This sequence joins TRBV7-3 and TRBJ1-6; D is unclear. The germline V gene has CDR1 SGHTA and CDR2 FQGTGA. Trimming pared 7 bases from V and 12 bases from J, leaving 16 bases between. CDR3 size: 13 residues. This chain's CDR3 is CASTNTWRGPLHF. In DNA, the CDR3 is TGTGCCAGCACCAACACGTGGCGAGGACCCCTCCACTTT.

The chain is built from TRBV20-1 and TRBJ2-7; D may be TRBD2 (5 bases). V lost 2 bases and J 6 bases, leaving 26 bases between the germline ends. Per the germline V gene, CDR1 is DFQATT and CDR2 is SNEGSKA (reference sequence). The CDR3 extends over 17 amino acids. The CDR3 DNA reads TGCAGTGCTAGATCGCCCAGCGGCAAGACGTATGGGGTCGAGCAGTACTTC. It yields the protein CSARSPSGKTYGVEQYF.

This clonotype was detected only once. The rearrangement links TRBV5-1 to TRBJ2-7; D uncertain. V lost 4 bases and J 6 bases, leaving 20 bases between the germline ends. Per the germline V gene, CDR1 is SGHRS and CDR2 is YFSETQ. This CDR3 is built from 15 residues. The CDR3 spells CASSPRQRINSEQYF. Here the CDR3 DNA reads TGCGCCAGCAGCCCTCGCCAGAGGATCAACTCCGAGCAGTACTTC.

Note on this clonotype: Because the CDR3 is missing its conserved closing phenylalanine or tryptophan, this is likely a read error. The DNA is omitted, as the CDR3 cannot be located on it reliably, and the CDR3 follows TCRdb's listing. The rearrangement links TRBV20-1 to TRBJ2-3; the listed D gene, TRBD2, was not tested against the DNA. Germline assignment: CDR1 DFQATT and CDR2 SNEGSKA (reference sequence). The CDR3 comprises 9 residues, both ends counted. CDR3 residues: CSATNGTSG.

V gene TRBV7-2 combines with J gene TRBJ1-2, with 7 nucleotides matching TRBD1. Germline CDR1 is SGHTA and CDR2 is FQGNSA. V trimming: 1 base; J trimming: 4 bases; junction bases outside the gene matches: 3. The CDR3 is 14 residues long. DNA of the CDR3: TGTGCCAGCAGCTTAGGGGACAGTGGCTATGGCTACACCTTC. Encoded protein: CASSLGDSGYGYTF.

The CDR3 loop reads CASSAQGNYGYTF. CDR3 DNA: TGTGCCAGCAGCGCACAGGGAAACTATGGCTACACCTTC. The chain recombines TRBV9 with TRBJ1-2, with D possibly matching TRBD1 (6 bases). The V gene lost 3 bases and the J gene lost 2 bases, with 8 bases spanning the gap. Germline V gene lookup returns CDR1 SGDLS and CDR2 YYNGEE. The CDR3 sequence is 13 residues long.

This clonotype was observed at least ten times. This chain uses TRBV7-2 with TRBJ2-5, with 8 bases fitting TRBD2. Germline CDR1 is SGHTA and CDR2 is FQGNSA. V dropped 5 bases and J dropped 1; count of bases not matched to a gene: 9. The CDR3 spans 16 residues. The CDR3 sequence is CASSPYGGEVQETQYF. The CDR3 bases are TGTGCCAGCAGCCCGTACGGGGGGGAGGTCCAAGAGACCCAGTACTTC.